What follows is one T cell receptor beta chain and its context. The antigen it binds to is not known. The sample holds no much larger clone one base away, and base qualities are not on file. The sample comes from a study of T cell changes during pregnancy in multiple sclerosis (dated by TCRdb to between 2018 and 2021). Concerning the study at large: In women with multiple sclerosis, the researchers looked at how the T cell repertoire shifted as pregnancy progressed.

The CDR3, from cysteine to phenylalanine, totals 15 residues. Only the CDR3 part of the read is kept: 45 bases, read in frame from the first base. The germline V gene supplies CDR1 MDHEN and CDR2 SYDVKM. The V and J ends are trimmed by 5 bases and 5 bases, leaving 15 bases between them. Library prep was done by the immunoSEQ multiplex PCR assay. TCRdb limited this immuneACCESS table to in-frame rearrangements with V and J called. A share of clones is missing; checked studies link under half to unresolved V genes, and the rest is unexplained. This sample lists roughly 110,000 clones; approximately 90% were detected once. The top ten clonotypes cover around 1.5% of the sample.

The rearrangement combines TRBV28 with TRBJ2-2, with TRBD2 perhaps the D gene, on 7 matching bases. This receptor was taken from a female donor with multiple sclerosis, enrolled in a pregnancy study. The sequences come from peripheral blood, collected after pregnancy. The CDR3 amino acid sequence is: CASSPRGAGTGELFF. The nucleotide sequence reads TGTGCCAGCAGTCCCCGGGGGGCTGGAACCGGGGAGCTGTTTTTT.